The 24 T cell receptor beta chains below were found in one sample sequenced in a study of T cells in Graves' hyperthyroidism and ophthalmopathy. Authors of the study amplified TCR beta CDR3 regions from RNA transcripts. First-round RT-PCR of the TCR CDR3 relied on the HTBI primer set. MiXCR, applied by TCRdb to the multiplex PCR reads, yields one record per CDR3 protein. This table has about 98,000 distinct CDR3 sequences, about 40% appearing once. The sequencing sample was made of peripheral blood or thyroid tissue (not recorded which). These receptors came from a woman aged 30 to 39 with Graves' hyperthyroidism.

This chain links TRBV10-3 with TRBJ2-5, with D perhaps matching TRBD2 (7 bases). Trimming removed 8 bases at V and 5 bases at J, with 18 bases between. The germline gives CDR1 ENHRY, CDR2 SYGVKD. CDR3 length: 14 amino acids. In nucleotides, the CDR3 is TGTGCCATCGCTACAGGGCCCGGGGGGGAGACCCAGTACTTC. This sequence encodes CAIATGPGGETQYF.

This clonotype was counted many times. The gene calls are TRBV29-1 and TRBJ2-6, with TRBD1 as a possible D gene (5 bases). The CDR3 is 14 amino acids. With 7 bases removed from V and 0 bases from J, the gap between germline ends came to 10 bases. Germline V gene data show CDR1 as SQVTM and CDR2 as ANQGSEA. The CDR3 bases are TGCAGCGCCAGGGTTTCCTCTGGGGCCAACGTCCTGACTTTC. This codes for CSARVSSGANVLTF.

This clonotype was observed at least ten times. V gene TRBV7-6 combines with J gene TRBJ2-7; 8 bases agree with TRBD1. The CDR3 totals 15 residues. Germline CDR1 reads SGHVS; CDR2 reads FNYEAQ. J lost 4 bases, V lost 5 bases, and 10 bases had no gene match. The CDR3 reads CASSATGTGGYEQYF. The CDR3 DNA is TGTGCCAGCAGCGCCACAGGGACAGGAGGTTACGAGCAGTACTTC.

This clonotype has just one count. CDR3 amino acids: CASSLGQGTEAFF. DNA for the CDR3: TGTGCCAGCAGTTTAGGTCAGGGAACTGAAGCTTTCTTT. This sequence joins TRBV12-3 or TRBV12-4 and TRBJ1-1, with D perhaps TRBD1 (5 bases). With 1 base removed from V and 5 bases from J, the gap between germline ends came to 8 bases. CDR3 size: 13 residues.

The sample holds many counts of this clonotype. The V and J genes are TRBV20-1 and TRBJ2-2, with D possibly being TRBD1 (5 bases). CDR1 DFQATT and CDR2 SNEGSKA come from the germline V gene (reference sequence). This CDR3 has 15 amino acids. The V gene lost 3 bases and the J gene lost 8 bases, with 19 bases spanning the gap. CDR3 region: CSARHSPRDAGELFF. The CDR3 DNA reads TGCAGTGCTAGGCACTCTCCCAGGGATGCAGGGGAGCTGTTTTTT.

This clonotype came up many times. The chain is built from TRBV5-1 and TRBJ2-7; TRBD2 might be the D (5 bases). Trimming took 0 bases from V and 6 from J, leaving 13 bases between them. Germline CDR1 reads SGHRS; CDR2 reads YFSETQ. The CDR3 contains 14 residues. The CDR3 spells CASSLDTEGLEQYF. CDR3 nucleotides: TGCGCCAGCAGCTTGGACACTGAGGGCCTCGAGCAGTACTTC.

The table lists this clonotype with many counts. This chain links TRBV5-8 with TRBJ1-4, with a weak D call TRBD1 (6 bases). This CDR3 comprises 14 residues. V gave up 4 bases and J gave up 8 bases, with 15 bases separating them. From germline, CDR1 is SGHTS and CDR2 YDEGEE. As DNA, the CDR3 is TGTGCCAGCAGCCTTCTACAGGGTTGGGAAAAACTGTTTTTT. Encoded protein: CASSLLQGWEKLFF.

Only one count was recorded for this clonotype. The chain uses TRBV20-1 and TRBJ1-1, with TRBD1 identical over 9 bases. Per germline, CDR1 DFQATT and CDR2 SNEGSKA (reference sequence). This CDR3 has 14 amino acids. V shed 6 bases, J shed 3 bases, and the junction held 8 bases outside the gene matches. The CDR3 bases are TGCAGTGCAGTACCGGGACAGGGCGACACTGAAGCTTTCTTT. Encoded protein: CSAVPGQGDTEAFF.

This rearrangement joins TRBV5-1 to TRBJ1-5, with 10 nucleotides matching TRBD1. CDR3 length: 13 residues. Losses at the gene ends were 9 bases for V and 5 bases for J; bases not matched to a gene: 5. Per germline, CDR1 SGHRS and CDR2 YFSETQ. CDR3 protein: CANPGTGDQPQHF. CDR3 DNA sequence: TGCGCCAACCCCGGGACAGGGGATCAGCCCCAGCATTTT.

Points on this clonotype: The junction departs from germline at one end; a sequencing error may be responsible. The genes are TRBV5-5 and TRBJ2-5, with D unclear. This CDR3 comprises 12 residues. Germline V gives CDR1 SGHKS, CDR2 YYEKEE (reference sequence). CDR3 sequence (DNA): TGTGCCGGCAGCTCGGGCCAAGAGACCCAGTACTTC. Encoded protein: CAGSSGQETQYF.

This clonotype was seen at least ten times. The J gene is TRBJ1-2, the V gene TRBV5-6; D remains unclear. Germline V CDR1 and CDR2: SGHDT, YYEEEE. CDR3 size: 15 residues. Trimming removed 5 bases at V and 6 bases at J, with 20 bases between. CDR3 protein: CASRTLLAGVHGYTF. For the CDR3, the DNA is TGTGCCAGCAGAACCCTCCTGGCCGGGGTTCATGGCTACACCTTC.

This clonotype was seen repeatedly, ten times or more. This chain uses TRBV20-1 with TRBJ2-7; 11 nucleotides line up with TRBD2. The CDR3 loop spans 15 amino acids. Germline lookup yields CDR1 DFQATT and CDR2 SNEGSKA (reference sequence). The V segment lost 0 bases and the J segment 6 bases; nucleotides outside the gene matches: 7. The CDR3 protein is CSARDRLAGTFEQYF. DNA for the CDR3: TGCAGTGCTAGAGACCGACTAGCGGGAACCTTCGAGCAGTACTTC.

This clonotype was seen ten or more times. The V gene is TRBV7-9, the J gene TRBJ2-7; no clear D. The CDR3 is made up of 17 amino acids. The germline V gene encodes CDR1 SEHNR and CDR2 FQNEAQ (reference sequence). V dropped 5 bases and J dropped 0 bases, with 20 bases sitting between them. The CDR3 reads CASSPANTDPDSYEQYF. The CDR3 DNA reads as TGTGCCAGCAGCCCGGCAAACACAGACCCCGACTCCTACGAGCAGTACTTC.

The sample holds a few counts of this clonotype. The CDR3 region has the DNA TGTGCCACCAAATTCCGGCGGGAGTCTGGAGAGACCCAGTACTTC. It yields the protein CATKFRRESGETQYF. J is TRBJ2-5 and V is TRBV28; 7 positions agree with TRBD2. The CDR3 runs to 15 residues. The germline CDR1 and CDR2 sequences are MDHEN and SYDVKM. Unmatched junction bases numbered 15, after V lost 10 bases and J lost 4 bases.

This clonotype was recorded at least ten times. This chain joins TRBV27 and TRBJ1-5, with 7 bases fitting TRBD1. Germline-derived CDR1 and CDR2 are MNHEY and SMNVEV (reference sequence). This CDR3 has 17 residues. With V trimmed by 0 bases and J by 0 bases, 5 bases remained unmatched. CDR3 DNA: TGTGCCAGCAGTTTATCCAGGGGGGACGATAGCAATCAGCCCCAGCATTTT. Amino acids: CASSLSRGDDSNQPQHF.

By sample fraction, this clonotype is medium-sized. The chain employs TRBV10-3 and TRBJ2-3; 7 bases fit TRBD1. The CDR3 has 14 amino acids. After removal of 8 bases from V and 4 bases from J, the junction contained 9 bases not matched to a gene. Per the germline V gene, CDR1 is ENHRY and CDR2 is SYGVKD. The CDR3 protein is CAIGATGSPDTQYF. The CDR3 coding sequence is TGTGCCATCGGCGCGACAGGGAGCCCAGATACGCAGTATTTT.

This clonotype has a count of ten or more. The rearrangement joins TRBV7-9 to TRBJ1-6; 9 positions match TRBD1. The CDR3 is made up of 14 amino acids. V trimming: 4 bases; J trimming: 7 bases; junction bases outside the gene matches: 2. In germline, CDR1 is SEHNR, CDR2 FQNEAQ (reference sequence). As DNA, the CDR3 is TGTGCCAGCAGCTACAGGGGGCAGAATTCACCCCTCCACTTT. It specifies CASSYRGQNSPLHF.

This clonotype was detected ten times or more. V usage is TRBV7-2 and J usage is TRBJ1-3; D is unclear. Germline CDR1 SGHTA, CDR2 FQGNSA. V was shortened by 6 bases and J by 4 bases, with 10 bases between the two germline ends. The CDR3 covers 13 residues. The DNA for the CDR3 is TGTGCCAGCAGAGGGAATCGGGGAAACACCATATATTTT. Encoded protein: CASRGNRGNTIYF.

This clonotype appeared once. The junction and the germline gene differ at one end; a read error may be behind it. The chain has TRBV6-5 and TRBJ1-1, with a tentative D call TRBD1 (5 bases). The CDR3 contains 15 residues. The V gene's germline CDR1 is MNHEY and CDR2 SVGAGI. The CDR3 DNA is TGCGCCAGCAGTTACAAAGGGGCAGAAGACACTGAAGCTTTCTTT. Encoded protein: CASSYKGAEDTEAFF.

This clonotype was observed at least ten times. At one boundary the junction diverges from the germline segment, which might be a read error. The chain combines TRBV7-9 with TRBJ1-2, with 7 bases lining up with TRBD1. The germline CDR1 and CDR2 sequences are SEHNR and FQNEAQ (reference sequence). The CDR3 is 16 residues long. In nucleotides, the CDR3 is TGTGTCAGCAGCTTAGATAAGGGGGCGCTAGTCTATGGCTACACCTTC. As protein: CVSSLDKGALVYGYTF.

This clonotype occurred many times. The CDR3 nucleotides read TGTGCCACCAGCAGAGATCGACCGGTGCGCGAGCAGTACTTC. Protein sequence: CATSRDRPVREQYF. The chain carries TRBV15 and TRBJ2-7; no reliable D call. V lost 0 bases, J lost 6 bases, and 12 bases lay in between. This CDR3 region has 14 residues. The germline V gene encodes CDR1 LNHNV and CDR2 YYDKDF (reference sequence).

This clonotype was counted once. This chain connects TRBV5-1 to TRBJ2-7, with 9 bases fitting TRBD1. J was trimmed by 0 bases and V by 4 bases; bases with no gene match: 8. This CDR3 region has 16 residues. Germline loops: CDR1 SGHRS, CDR2 YFSETQ. CDR3 bases: TGCGCCAGCAGCGTCCCCGGGACAGGGTACTCCTACGAGCAGTACTTC. Its protein is CASSVPGTGYSYEQYF.

V is TRBV7-2 and J is TRBJ2-7; the D is unclear. The germline gives CDR1 SGHTA, CDR2 FQGNSA. V lost 5 bases to trimming and J lost 6 bases, with 14 bases between them. The CDR3 runs 13 residues. The CDR3 is CASSPPVPLEQYF. As DNA, the CDR3 is TGTGCCAGCAGCCCCCCGGTACCTCTCGAGCAGTACTTC.

This clonotype has at least ten counts. The rearrangement links TRBV7-2 to TRBJ1-5, with TRBD1 matching 7 bases. With 2 bases clipped from V and 5 bases from J, the junction kept 6 bases outside the gene matches. The CDR3 has 15 residues. The germline V gene encodes CDR1 SGHTA and CDR2 FQGNSA. As DNA, the CDR3 is TGTGCCAGCAGCTTAAATTGGGACAGTTATCAGCCCCAGCATTTT. Translation: CASSLNWDSYQPQHF.